Presented here are 25 T cell receptor beta chains from one specimen sequenced in a study of T cell repertoires in cytomegalovirus infection. TCRdb analysed the reads with MiXCR anew, one entry per CDR3 protein. Here the sample spans 250,000 or so distinct CDR3 sequences, approximately 15% being singletons. The material sequenced was CD8+ T cells from PBMCs. The receptors were gathered from a human donor in good health (CMV status not recorded). Some clones in this sample may be carry-over from other donors' samples.

This clonotype was seen repeatedly, ten times or more. J is TRBJ2-7 and V is TRBV28; 10 bases agree with TRBD1. There are 15 residues in the CDR3. Germline CDR1 is MDHEN and CDR2 is SYDVKM. Trimming at V came to 6 bases and at J to 0 bases, leaving 5 bases not matched to a gene. CDR3 sequence: CASREGTGASYEQYF. The CDR3 nucleotides read TGTGCCAGCAGAGAGGGGACAGGGGCCTCCTACGAGCAGTACTTC.

This clonotype appeared many times. An end of the junction does not agree with germline; a read error may underlie this. The chain recombines TRBV20-1 with TRBJ2-7, with D tentatively TRBD1 (5 bases). The CDR3 contains 15 residues. The V gene's germline CDR1 is DFQATT and CDR2 SNEGSKA (reference sequence). DNA for the CDR3: TGCAGTGCCAGAGTAGAACAGGAAACCTCCTACGAGCAGTACTTC. This sequence encodes CSARVEQETSYEQYF.

This chain uses TRBV6-5 with TRBJ1-1, with D tentatively TRBD1 (6 bases). CDR3 length: 14 amino acids. Germline V CDR1 and CDR2: MNHEY, SVGAGI. V was pared by 3 bases and J by 1 base, with 9 bases between. The CDR3 DNA follows: TGTGCCAGCAGTTATATACAGGGGAACACTGAAGCTTTCTTT. Amino acids: CASSYIQGNTEAFF.

This clonotype turned up a few times. The rearrangement links TRBV28 to TRBJ1-1; D is undetermined. In germline, CDR1 is MDHEN, CDR2 SYDVKM. V was cut by 3 bases and J by 1 base, with 9 bases left in between. The CDR3 spans 14 residues. CDR3 sequence reads: CASSFFTSNTEAFF. CDR3 sequence (DNA): TGTGCCAGCAGTTTCTTTACCTCGAACACTGAAGCTTTCTTT.

This clonotype was counted only a few times. The V call is TRBV20-1, the J call TRBJ2-3; D not certain. There are 14 residues in the CDR3. In germline, CDR1 is DFQATT, CDR2 SNEGSKA (reference sequence). Trimming removed 0 bases from V and 1 base from J, with 8 bases in between. This CDR3 is CSARDGLGTDTQYF. The CDR3 DNA follows: TGCAGTGCTAGAGATGGTCTCGGCACAGATACGCAGTATTTT.

This clonotype was counted at least ten times. This chain joins TRBV28 and TRBJ2-7; TRBD1 matches 9 bases. From germline, CDR1 is MDHEN and CDR2 SYDVKM. V lost 5 bases and J lost 2; bases outside the gene matches: 13. The CDR3 covers 17 residues. This chain's CDR3 is CASSRPVRDRATYEQYF. The CDR3 DNA sequence: TGTGCCAGCAGTCGCCCCGTTCGGGACAGGGCTACCTACGAGCAGTACTTC. Drawing the rest from reference TRBV28 and TRBJ2-7, the complete variable domain is DVKVTQSSRYLVKRTGEKVFLECVQDMDHENMFWYRQDPGLGLRLIYFSYDVKMKEKGDIPEGYSVSREKKERFSLILESASTNQTSMYLCASSRPVRDRATYEQYFGPGTRLTVT.

This chain uses TRBV7-6 with TRBJ2-1; D remains ambiguous. CDR3 length equals 14 residues. V was clipped by 4 bases and J by 5 bases, with 12 bases between them. In germline, CDR1 is SGHVS, CDR2 FNYEAQ. As DNA, the CDR3 is TGTGCCAGCAGCTCATCGAATTGGAACAATGAGCAGTTCTTC. Translation: CASSSSNWNNEQFF.

This clonotype is classed as medium-sized. This chain links TRBV5-1 with TRBJ2-1, with a possible D match to TRBD1 (5 bases). Germline loops: CDR1 SGHRS, CDR2 YFSETQ. V lost 0 bases to trimming and J lost 1 base, with 11 bases between them. The CDR3 is made up of 16 amino acids. CDR3 bases: TGCGCCAGCAGCTTGGCTCAGGGTTCGTCCTACAATGAGCAGTTCTTC. Protein: CASSLAQGSSYNEQFF.

This clonotype was detected only once. The chain carries TRBV5-1 and TRBJ2-7, with 14 bases matching TRBD2. Germline V CDR1 and CDR2: SGHRS, YFSETQ. V was clipped by 4 bases and J by 6 bases; unmatched bases: 3. There are 14 residues in the CDR3. The CDR3 sequence is CASSPGTSGGEQYF. The CDR3 coding sequence is TGCGCCAGCAGCCCCGGGACTAGCGGGGGCGAGCAGTACTTC. The complete variable domain, with remaining parts taken from reference TRBV5-1 and TRBJ2-7, reads KAGVTQTPRYLIKTRGQQVTLSCSPISGHRSVSWYQQTPGQGLQFLFEYFSETQRNKGNFPGRFSGRQFSNSRSEMNVSTLELGDSALYLCASSPGTSGGEQYFGPGTRLTVT.

This clonotype was counted ten times or more. This chain joins TRBV7-2 and TRBJ2-3; unclear D gene. The CDR3 contains 15 residues. Germline CDR1 SGHTA, CDR2 FQGNSA. V was clipped by 5 bases and J by 0 bases, with 12 bases between them. The CDR3 nucleotides are TGTGCCAGCAGCCCCTTTCCGATTAGCACAGATACGCAGTATTTT. This codes for CASSPFPISTDTQYF.

This clonotype was seen a few times. The gene calls are TRBV5-6 and TRBJ2-7, with 7 nucleotides matching TRBD1. V gave up 6 bases and J gave up 2 bases; unmatched junction bases: 17. The germline CDR1 and CDR2 sequences are SGHDT and YYEEEE. The CDR3 runs to 17 residues. The CDR3 nucleotides are TGTGCCAGCACCCCGTCTACGGGTCCTGACAGGGCCTACGAGCAGTACTTC. Translating gives CASTPSTGPDRAYEQYF.

This clonotype was seen a few times. The rearrangement links TRBV24-1 to TRBJ2-1; D unresolved. CDR3 length: 14 amino acids. The V and J ends lost 5 bases and 9 bases respectively, with 16 bases between them. Germline loops: CDR1 KGHDR, CDR2 SFDVKD. This chain's CDR3 is CATSAVRKVGEQFF. The CDR3 DNA follows: TGTGCCACCAGTGCTGTCCGGAAGGTAGGTGAGCAGTTCTTC.

A remark on this clonotype: Possible read error: a much larger clone is one base away. The chain carries TRBV28 and TRBJ2-7, with D possibly matching TRBD2 (5 bases). Germline V gene sequence: CDR1 MDHEN, CDR2 SYDVKM. Trimming shortened V by 4 bases and J by 3 bases, and 7 bases separated the two germline ends. The CDR3 extends over 12 amino acids. CDR3 sequence (DNA): TGTGCCAGCAGTTGGGAGAGCTACGAGCAGTACTTC. This gives the protein CASSWESYEQYF. Filled out from reference TRBV28 and TRBJ2-7, the complete variable domain reads DVKVTQSSRYLVKRTGEKVFLECVQDMDHENMFWYRQDPGLGLRLIYFSYDVKMKEKGDIPEGYSVSREKKERFSLILESASTNQTSMYLCASSWESYEQYFGPGTRLTVT.

The V call is TRBV7-3, the J call TRBJ1-1; possible D gene TRBD1, 6 bases. From germline, CDR1 is SGHTA and CDR2 FQGTGA. Trimming took off 5 bases at V and 6 bases at J, with 16 bases between the two ends. The length of the CDR3 is 14 residues. DNA of the CDR3: TGTGCCAGCAGCGATGGGACACCGAGCGCTGAAGCTTTCTTT. Translating it yields CASSDGTPSAEAFF.

This clonotype has only a few counts. The rearrangement uses TRBV7-9 and TRBJ1-3; the D gene is possibly TRBD1 (6 bases). Between the trimmed V and J ends, which lost 6 bases and 3 bases, there was a span of 15 bases. This CDR3 has 15 residues. CDR1 is SEHNR, CDR2 FQNEAQ, per germline (reference sequence). The CDR3 sequence is CASRFDSGVGNTIYF. CDR3 DNA: TGTGCCAGCAGATTCGATTCAGGGGTTGGAAACACCATATATTTT.

This clonotype appeared a few times. This chain connects TRBV6-5 to TRBJ1-2; TRBD1 aligns across 7 bases. The CDR3 loop spans 15 amino acids. With V trimmed by 4 bases and J by 1 base, 6 bases remained unmatched. Germline assignment: CDR1 MNHEY and CDR2 SVGAGI. CDR3 residues: CASSFWTGLNYGYTF. CDR3 nucleotide sequence: TGTGCCAGCAGTTTCTGGACAGGACTTAACTATGGCTACACCTTC.

This clonotype was counted between two and nine times. The chain links TRBV6-5 to TRBJ2-2, with a tentative D call TRBD1 (6 bases). The germline gives CDR1 MNHEY, CDR2 SVGAGI. V lost 0 bases and J 4 bases, leaving 12 bases between the germline ends. The CDR3 has 16 amino acids. CDR3 coding DNA: TGTGCCAGCAGTTACTCAGCACAGGGAAGCACCGGGGAGCTGTTTTTT. It is translated as CASSYSAQGSTGELFF.

V is TRBV19 and J is TRBJ2-7, with TRBD1 matching over 9 bases. In germline, CDR1 is LNHDA, CDR2 SQIVND (reference sequence). The V and J ends lost 3 bases and 3 bases, in that order; junction bases with no gene match: 0. The CDR3 consists of 13 residues. CDR3: CASSMTGGYEQYF. The CDR3 DNA sequence: TGTGCCAGTAGTATGACAGGGGGCTACGAGCAGTACTTC.

V usage is TRBV4-1 and J usage is TRBJ1-5, with 9 bases aligning to TRBD1. Germline values: CDR1 MGHRA, CDR2 YSYEKL. The CDR3 contains 15 residues. The J segment lost 6 bases and the V segment lost 5 bases, leaving 8 bases of the junction unmatched. This CDR3 reads CASSLNRGPGQPQHF. In DNA, the CDR3 is TGCGCCAGCAGCTTAAACAGGGGGCCGGGTCAGCCCCAGCATTTT.

This clonotype has a handful of counts. This rearrangement joins TRBV7-9 to TRBJ2-5, with no clear D. Trimming removed 1 base from V and 1 base from J, with 10 bases in between. Per germline, CDR1 SEHNR and CDR2 FQNEAQ (reference sequence). The CDR3 spans 15 residues. The CDR3 DNA reads as TGTGCCAGCAGCTTAGGTCCTCAGGTCCAAGAGACCCAGTACTTC. This translates into CASSLGPQVQETQYF.

The chain uses TRBV29-1 and TRBJ1-1; possibly TRBD1 for D (5 bases). This CDR3 comprises 14 residues. Trimming removed 4 bases at V and 5 bases at J, with 17 bases between. Germline V gives CDR1 SQVTM, CDR2 ANQGSEA. The CDR3 DNA reads as TGCAGCGTTGCGTTCTGGGTCGGGGGAACTGAAGCTTTCTTT. Its translation is CSVAFWVGGTEAFF.

This clonotype appeared many times. The chain carries TRBV7-2 and TRBJ2-2, with D maybe TRBD2 (5 bases). V was trimmed by 5 bases and J by 5 bases, leaving 12 bases between them. Germline CDR1 SGHTA, CDR2 FQGNSA. The CDR3 spans 14 residues. The CDR3 sequence is CASSLSRGTGELFF. The CDR3 bases are TGTGCCAGCAGCCTCTCGAGAGGGACCGGGGAGCTGTTTTTT.

This sequence joins TRBV6-2 or TRBV6-3 and TRBJ2-7; D tentatively reads TRBD1 or TRBD2 (6 bases each). The germline gives CDR1 MNHEY, CDR2 SVGEGT. The CDR3 has 16 amino acids. The germline V and J ends were trimmed by 0 bases and 5 bases, with 17 bases remaining between them. CDR3 nucleotide sequence: TGTGCCAGCAGTTACTCACGCGGGACAAAGACACACGAGCAGTACTTC. Its translation: CASSYSRGTKTHEQYF.

This clonotype was observed a few times. V usage is TRBV7-9 and J usage is TRBJ2-7; possibly TRBD1 for D (6 bases). The CDR3 has 14 residues. The germline V gene has CDR1 SEHNR and CDR2 FQNEAQ (reference sequence). The germline V and J ends were trimmed by 5 bases and 4 bases, with 15 bases remaining between them. The CDR3 region is CASSPRVQGYEQYF. DNA of the CDR3: TGTGCCAGCAGCCCCAGGGTACAGGGTTACGAGCAGTACTTC.

This clonotype has at least ten counts. The chain couples TRBV7-2 to TRBJ1-1, with a possible D match to TRBD1 (6 bases). The CDR3 length is 16 residues. V was cut by 1 base and J by 1 base, with 13 bases left in between. Germline V CDR1 and CDR2: SGHTA, FQGNSA. CDR3 sequence: CASSLGGLGENTEAFF. CDR3 coding DNA: TGTGCCAGCAGCTTAGGGGGGCTGGGAGAGAACACTGAAGCTTTCTTT. The full variable domain, completed using reference TRBV7-2 and TRBJ1-1, is GAGVSQSPSNKVTEKGKDVELRCDPISGHTALYWYRQSLGQGLEFLIYFQGNSAPDKSGLPSDRFSAERTGGSVSTLTIQRTQQEDSAVYLCASSLGGLGENTEAFFGQGTRLTVV.